This T cell receptor (beta chain) was recorded in a study of cytomegalovirus exposure and HLA in healthy donors. General observations from the study: Analyses of presence and absence presupposed an approximately uniform sequencing depth across donors.

This CDR3 comprises 13 residues. Looked up from germline, CDR1 is MNHEY and CDR2 is SMNVEV (reference sequence). V lost 3 bases to trimming and J lost 3 bases, with 6 bases between them. As concerns this clone: Antigen: not known.

PCR employed 60 Vbeta and 13 Jbeta primers. Assay used: immunoSEQ multiplex PCR; TCRdb lists only in-frame clones, some missing. This table holds some 59,000 clones, approximately 81% found once. Material for sequencing was PBMCs. This clonotype originated in a woman aged 18-35 years in good health and CMV-seronegative. V and J are TRBV27 and TRBJ1-5; D uncertain. The CDR3 loop is CASSLQSNQPQHF. CDR3 nucleotides: TGTGCCAGCAGTTTGCAGTCCAATCAGCCCCAGCATTTT.